This TCR beta chain was identified in a study of blood T cells in healthy people across ages. Study results and limitations: Roughly linear age-related decline in beta diversity appeared, significant by age 40.

This CDR3 has 14 residues. J was trimmed by 3 bases and V by 7 bases; bases with no gene match: 8. The germline gives CDR1 ENHRY, CDR2 SYGVKD. With respect to this clonotype: As yet, its antigen is unknown.

Combining a sample-barcoded 5' primer with a J-beta primer mix, a second PCR ran for about 6 to 11 cycles. The template-switch adaptor was a 5' adaptor with 12 random nucleotides. It tagged each cDNA molecule. A single record per CDR3 protein comes from TCRdb applying MiXCR to the 5' RACE reads. The sample includes around 1,500,000 distinct CDR3 sequences, about 28% of them seen just once. This receptor was obtained from a woman between 25 and 40 years old in good health. Material for sequencing was blood. The rearrangement joins TRBV10-3 to TRBJ2-7; 8 bases are a match to TRBD1. The CDR3 here is CAINGGQGDYEQYF. The CDR3 DNA follows: TGTGCCATCAACGGCGGACAGGGTGACTACGAGCAGTACTTC.